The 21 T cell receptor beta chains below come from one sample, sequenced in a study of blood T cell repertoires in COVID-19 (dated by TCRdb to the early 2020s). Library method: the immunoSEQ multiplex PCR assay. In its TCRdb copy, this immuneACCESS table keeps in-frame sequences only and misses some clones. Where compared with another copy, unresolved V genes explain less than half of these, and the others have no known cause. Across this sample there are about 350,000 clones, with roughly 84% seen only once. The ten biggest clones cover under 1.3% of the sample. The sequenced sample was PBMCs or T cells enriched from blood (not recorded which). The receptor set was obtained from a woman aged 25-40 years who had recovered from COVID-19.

CDR3 in DNA: TGTGCCAGTAGTACCGAGCGACAGTCAGGACGTAGCAATCAGCCCCAGCATTTT. It translates to CASSTERQSGRSNQPQHF. The chain combines TRBV19 with TRBJ1-5; D might be TRBD1 (5 bases). The CDR3 extends over 18 amino acids. Germline CDR1 and CDR2: LNHDA and SQIVND (reference sequence). V was shortened by 4 bases and J by 0 bases, with 19 bases between the two germline ends.

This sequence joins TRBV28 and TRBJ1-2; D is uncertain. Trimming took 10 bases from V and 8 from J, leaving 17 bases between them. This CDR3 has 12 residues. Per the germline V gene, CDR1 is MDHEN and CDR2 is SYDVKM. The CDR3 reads CAITRTGGGYTF. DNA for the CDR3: TGTGCCATCACACGGACGGGCGGGGGCTACACCTTC.

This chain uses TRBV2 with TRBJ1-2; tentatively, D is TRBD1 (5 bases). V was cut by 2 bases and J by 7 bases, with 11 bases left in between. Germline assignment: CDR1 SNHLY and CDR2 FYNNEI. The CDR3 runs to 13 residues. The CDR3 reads CASSEIGAVGYTF. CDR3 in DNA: TGTGCCAGCAGTGAAATAGGGGCGGTTGGCTACACCTTC.

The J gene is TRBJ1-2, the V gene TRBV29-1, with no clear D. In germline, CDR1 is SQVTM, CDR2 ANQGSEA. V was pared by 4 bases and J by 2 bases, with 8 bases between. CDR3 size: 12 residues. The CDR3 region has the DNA TGCAGCGTTGTATCAGAAAACTATGGCTACACCTTC. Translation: CSVVSENYGYTF.

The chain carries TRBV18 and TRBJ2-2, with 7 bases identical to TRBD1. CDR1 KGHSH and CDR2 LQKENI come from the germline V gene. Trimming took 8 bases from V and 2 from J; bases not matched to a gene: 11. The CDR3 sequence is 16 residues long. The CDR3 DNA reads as TGTGCCAGCACCCGAAATACAGGGGTTAACACCGGGGAGCTGTTTTTT. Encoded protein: CASTRNTGVNTGELFF.

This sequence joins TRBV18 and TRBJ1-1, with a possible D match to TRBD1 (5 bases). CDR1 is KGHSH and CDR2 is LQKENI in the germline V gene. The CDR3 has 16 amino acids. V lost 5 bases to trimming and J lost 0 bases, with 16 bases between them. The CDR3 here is CASSARTGGLNTEAFF. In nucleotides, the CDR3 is TGTGCCAGCTCAGCTAGAACGGGGGGATTGAACACTGAAGCTTTCTTT.

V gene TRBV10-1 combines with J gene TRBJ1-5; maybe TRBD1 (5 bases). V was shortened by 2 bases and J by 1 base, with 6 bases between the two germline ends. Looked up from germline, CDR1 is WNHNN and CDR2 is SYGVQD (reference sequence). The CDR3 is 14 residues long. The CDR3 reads CASSEGASNQPQHF. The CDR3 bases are TGCGCCAGCAGTGAGGGGGCCAGCAATCAGCCCCAGCATTTT.

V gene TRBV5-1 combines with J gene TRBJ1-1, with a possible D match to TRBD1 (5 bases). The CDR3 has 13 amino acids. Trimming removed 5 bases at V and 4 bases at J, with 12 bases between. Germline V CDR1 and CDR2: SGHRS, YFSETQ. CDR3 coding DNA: TGCGCCAGCAGACTTCAGGGAGGCACTGAAGCTTTCTTT. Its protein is CASRLQGGTEAFF. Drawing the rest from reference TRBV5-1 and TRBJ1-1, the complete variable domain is KAGVTQTPRYLIKTRGQQVTLSCSPISGHRSVSWYQQTPGQGLQFLFEYFSETQRNKGNFPGRFSGRQFSNSRSEMNVSTLELGDSALYLCASRLQGGTEAFFGQGTRLTVV.

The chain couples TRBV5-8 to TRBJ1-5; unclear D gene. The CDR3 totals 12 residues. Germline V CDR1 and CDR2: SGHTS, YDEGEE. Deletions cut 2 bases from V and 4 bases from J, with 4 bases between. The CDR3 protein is CASSLENQPQHF. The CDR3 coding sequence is TGTGCCAGCAGCTTAGAGAATCAGCCCCAGCATTTT.

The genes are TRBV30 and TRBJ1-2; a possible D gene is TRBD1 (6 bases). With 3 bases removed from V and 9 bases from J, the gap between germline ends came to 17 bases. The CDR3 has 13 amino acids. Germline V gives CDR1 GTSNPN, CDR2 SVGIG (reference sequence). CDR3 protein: CAWRDSGGGSYTF. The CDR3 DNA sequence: TGTGCCTGGAGGGACAGTGGTGGGGGCAGCTACACCTTC. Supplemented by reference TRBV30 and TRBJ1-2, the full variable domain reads SQTIHQWPATLVQPVGSPLSLECTVEGTSNPNLYWYRQAAGRGLQLLFYSVGIGQISSEVPQNLSASRPQDRQFILSSKKLLLSDSGFYLCAWRDSGGGSYTFGSGTRLTVV.

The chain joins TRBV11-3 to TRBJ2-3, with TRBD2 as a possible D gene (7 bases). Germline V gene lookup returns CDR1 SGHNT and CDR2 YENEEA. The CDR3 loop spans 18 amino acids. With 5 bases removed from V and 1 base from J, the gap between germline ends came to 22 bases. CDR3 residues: CASSPRPWGGSGTDTQYF. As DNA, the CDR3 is TGTGCCAGCAGCCCCCGGCCCTGGGGGGGCTCTGGCACAGATACGCAGTATTTT. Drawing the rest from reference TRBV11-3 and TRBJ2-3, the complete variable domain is EAGVVQSPRYKIIEKKQPVAFWCNPISGHNTLYWYLQNLGQGPELLIRYENEEAVDDSQLPKDRFSAERLKGVDSTLKIQPAELGDSAVYLCASSPRPWGGSGTDTQYFGPGTRLTVL.

CDR3 residues: CASSRASGSTGELFF. In DNA form, the CDR3 reads TGTGCCAGCTCCCGCGCGTCAGGTAGCACCGGGGAGCTGTTTTTT. The rearrangement uses TRBV18 and TRBJ2-2, with D unresolved. This CDR3 is 15 amino acids long. The germline V gene has CDR1 KGHSH and CDR2 LQKENI. Deletions cut 6 bases from V and 4 bases from J, with 15 bases between.

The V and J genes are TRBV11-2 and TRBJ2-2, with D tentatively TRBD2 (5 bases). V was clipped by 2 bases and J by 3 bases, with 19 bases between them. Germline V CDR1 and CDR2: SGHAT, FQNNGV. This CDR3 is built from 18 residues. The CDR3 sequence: CASSLHPGVGTDTGELFF. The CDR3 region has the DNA TGTGCCAGCAGCTTACACCCCGGGGTGGGTACCGACACCGGGGAGCTGTTTTTT.

CDR3 residues: CASSVSPGQGNEQYF. The DNA for the CDR3 is TGTGCCAGCAGCGTCAGTCCCGGACAGGGGAACGAGCAGTACTTC. The chain has TRBV9 and TRBJ2-7; the match to TRBD1 covers 9 bases. The germline V gene has CDR1 SGDLS and CDR2 YYNGEE. V shed 2 bases, J shed 5 bases, and the junction held 8 bases outside the gene matches. CDR3 length: 15 amino acids.

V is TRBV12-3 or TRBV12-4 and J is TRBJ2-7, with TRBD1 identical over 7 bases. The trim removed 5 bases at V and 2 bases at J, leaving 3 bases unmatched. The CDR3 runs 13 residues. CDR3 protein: CASSRQGTYEQYF. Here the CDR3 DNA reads TGTGCCAGCAGTCGACAGGGAACCTACGAGCAGTACTTC.

The CDR3 DNA reads TGTGCCAGCAGTGAACGGGGGGTCCCAGCCTACGAGCAGTACTTC. As protein: CASSERGVPAYEQYF. This chain links TRBV6-1 with TRBJ2-7; 7 bases are shared with TRBD2. The CDR3 totals 15 residues. The ends lost 2 bases at V and 2 bases at J; junction bases unmatched: 6. CDR1 is MNHNS and CDR2 is SASEGT in the germline V gene.

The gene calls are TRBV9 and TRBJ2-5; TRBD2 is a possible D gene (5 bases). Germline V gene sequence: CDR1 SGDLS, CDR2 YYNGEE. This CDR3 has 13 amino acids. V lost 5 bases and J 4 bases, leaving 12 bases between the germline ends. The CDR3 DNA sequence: TGTGCCAGCAGTGACTATGGCCCAGAGACCCAGTACTTC. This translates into CASSDYGPETQYF.

The CDR3 nucleotides are TGCAGCGTTGAAGGCACGGGTAGCGGGGTCCCAGATGGGACCCAGTACTTC. Protein product: CSVEGTGSGVPDGTQYF. The chain carries TRBV29-1 and TRBJ2-5; TRBD2 aligns across 8 bases. The ends lost 1 base at V and 7 bases at J; junction bases unmatched: 17. CDR1 and CDR2 (germline): SQVTM, ANQGSEA. This CDR3 has 17 amino acids.

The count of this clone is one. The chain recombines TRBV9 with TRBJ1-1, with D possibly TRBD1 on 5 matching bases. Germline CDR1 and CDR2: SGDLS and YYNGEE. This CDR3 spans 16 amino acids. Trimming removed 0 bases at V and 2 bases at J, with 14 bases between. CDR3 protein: CASSVDTPTENTEAFF. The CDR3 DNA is TGTGCCAGCAGCGTAGATACCCCGACAGAAAACACTGAAGCTTTCTTT.

In DNA, the CDR3 is TGTGCCAGCAGCCAAGCTCCGGGTATTGAGTATGGCTACACCTTC. Translated, it gives CASSQAPGIEYGYTF. J is TRBJ1-2 and V is TRBV3-1 (or the pseudogene TRBV3-2); D gene uncertain. V shed 1 base and J shed 5 bases, with 14 bases lying between them. CDR1 and CDR2 from the germline V gene are LGHDT and YNNKEL (reference sequence). The length of the CDR3 is 15 residues.

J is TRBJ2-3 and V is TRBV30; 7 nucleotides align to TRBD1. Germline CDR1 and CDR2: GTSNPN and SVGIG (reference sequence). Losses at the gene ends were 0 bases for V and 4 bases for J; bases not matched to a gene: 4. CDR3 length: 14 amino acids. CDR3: CAWSVRQGSDTQYF. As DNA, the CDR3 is TGTGCCTGGAGTGTAAGACAGGGATCAGATACGCAGTATTTT.